The 9 T cell receptor beta chains given below trace back to one sample, sequenced in a study of monozygotic twins with inflammatory bowel disease. TCRdb reprocessed the 5' RACE reads and keeps a single row for each CDR3 protein, giving no DNA. The sample includes approximately 330,000 distinct CDR3 sequences. Sequencing input: blood. The source of these receptors is a human donor with ulcerative colitis or Crohn's disease, or a healthy co-twin of an affected twin (not recorded which).

The chain joins TRBV7-2 to TRBJ1-5. Germline values: CDR1 SGHTA, CDR2 FQGNSA. The CDR3 has 13 residues. This CDR3 reads CASSLVQASPQHF.

The chain combines TRBV28 with TRBJ2-7. There are 12 residues in the CDR3. Germline assignment: CDR1 MDHEN and CDR2 SYDVKM. This CDR3 reads CVSSLVGYEQYF.

The V gene is TRBV14, the J gene TRBJ2-3; TCRdb proposes TRBD1, but this gene call is untestable without DNA. Germline CDR1 is SGHDN and CDR2 is FVKESK. This CDR3 region has 15 residues. CDR3 region: CASSQNLRGTDTQYF.

J is TRBJ2-1 and V is TRBV5-1; TCRdb's assignment of TRBD2 cannot be checked, as there is no DNA. CDR1 SGHRS and CDR2 YFSETQ come from the germline V gene. The CDR3 contains 14 residues. Here the CDR3 reads CASRVPAGHNEQFF. The entire variable domain, with the rest obtained from reference TRBV5-1 and TRBJ2-1, is as follows: KAGVTQTPRYLIKTRGQQVTLSCSPISGHRSVSWYQQTPGQGLQFLFEYFSETQRNKGNFPGRFSGRQFSNSRSEMNVSTLELGDSALYLCASRVPAGHNEQFFGPGTRLTVL.

The chain links TRBV12-3 or TRBV12-4 to TRBJ2-3; TCRdb names TRBD2, which stays unverified in the absence of DNA. This CDR3 contains 16 residues. The CDR3 protein is CASSPPGIAGFNTQYF.

J is TRBJ2-7 and V is TRBV7-2; as DNA is missing, the TRBD2 call by TCRdb cannot be tested. Looked up from germline, CDR1 is SGHTA and CDR2 is FQGNSA. The CDR3 covers 11 residues. CDR3 loop: CASSSGGGQYF.

The chain is built from TRBV12-5 and TRBJ2-5. CDR3 length: 11 amino acids. CDR1 and CDR2 from the germline V gene are LGHNT and FRNRAP. The CDR3 is CASAEQETQYF.

The rearrangement uses TRBV20-1 and TRBJ2-1; the D call of TRBD1 rests on TCRdb alone, since no DNA is present to check it. Germline assignment: CDR1 DFQATT and CDR2 SNEGSKA (reference sequence). The CDR3 contains 16 residues. CDR3: CSASVPRGGSYNEQFF.

This chain links TRBV25-1 with TRBJ1-1; TCRdb's D call of TRBD1 is untestable without DNA. CDR1 is MGHDK, CDR2 SYGVNS, per germline. CDR3 length: 13 amino acids. CDR3 sequence: CASAVDRDTEAFF.